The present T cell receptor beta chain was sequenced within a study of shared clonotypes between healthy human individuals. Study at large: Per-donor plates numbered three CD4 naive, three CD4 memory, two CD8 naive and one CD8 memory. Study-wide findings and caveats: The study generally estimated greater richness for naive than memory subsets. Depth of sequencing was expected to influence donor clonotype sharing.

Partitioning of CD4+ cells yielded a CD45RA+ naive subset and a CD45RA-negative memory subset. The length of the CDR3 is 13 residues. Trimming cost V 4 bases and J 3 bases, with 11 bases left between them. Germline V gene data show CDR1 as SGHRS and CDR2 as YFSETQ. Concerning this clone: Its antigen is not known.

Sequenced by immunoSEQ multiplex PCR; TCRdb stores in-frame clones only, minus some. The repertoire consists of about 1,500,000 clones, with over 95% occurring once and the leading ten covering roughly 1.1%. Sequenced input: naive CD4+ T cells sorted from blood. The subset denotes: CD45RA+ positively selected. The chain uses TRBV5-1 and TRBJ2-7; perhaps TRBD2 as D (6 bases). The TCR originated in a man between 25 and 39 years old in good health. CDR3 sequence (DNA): TGCGCCAGCAGCCGACTAGACGACTACGAGCAGTACTTC. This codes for CASSRLDDYEQYF.